This T cell receptor (beta chain) was captured in a study of CD8 T cells in ankylosing spondylitis (dated by TCRdb to 2017 to 2019). With regard to the full study: The study profiled T cell receptor beta repertoires in healthy donors and ankylosing spondylitis patients to find disease-linked TCR variants. The full study cohort comprised around 25 ankylosing spondylitis patients and 85 to 120 healthy donors. Peripheral blood was sampled, and synovial fluid was additionally collected from ankylosing spondylitis patients. Broader findings and caveats from the paper: According to the report, matched synovial fluid samples from ankylosing spondylitis patients were significantly enriched for the disease-linked clones. A CD8+ phenotype was shown by the disease-linked clones, which were found at relatively low frequencies in peripheral blood. Some motif variants had previously been reported in the synovial fluid and blood of reactive arthritis patients, which suggests shared mechanisms of disease initiation. A TCR beta motif of fewer than 10 highly homologous amino acid variants appeared characteristic of blood from ankylosing spondylitis patients.

The CDR3 numbers 15 residues from cysteine through phenylalanine. The read is trimmed to its CDR3 DNA, 45 bases read in frame from base 1. Cut back by 1 base and 7 bases, the V and J ends lie 16 bases apart. Per the germline V gene, SGHDN is the CDR1 and FVKESK is the CDR2. This clonotype was observed a handful of times. The specificity of this receptor is unknown. Base qualities were left out, and no much larger clone turns up one base away. The listed sequencing device is Illumina HiSeq 2500. TCR beta libraries were prepared by quantitative 5'-RACE with molecular barcodes. Per the original workflow: To identify disease-linked TCR variants, a new computational method was used, one built on a probabilistic model of VDJ rearrangement. Starting from the raw public reads, TCRdb applied fastp trimming at Q25, assembled clones with MiXCR and retained in-frame beta chains. Entries that share a CDR3 protein sequence are merged under the most common genes and DNA. TCRdb's processing, not the authors' own work, is the source of the V and J calls. The sample includes over 150,000 distinct CDR3 sequences, with 9.5% to 15% observed a single time. 16% of the sample lies in the top ten.

In this chain, TRBV14 is recombined with TRBJ1-2; TRBD1 might be the D gene, on 5 matching bases. The origin of this receptor is a male donor with ankylosing spondylitis or in good health (not recorded which). The sequenced material came from blood, either unsorted or a sorted T cell fraction (not recorded which). The sequenced DNA: TGTGCCAGCAGCCAAGGTTCTAAGGGGCGGCGTGGCTACACCTTC. This codes for CASSQGSKGRRGYTF.